A single sample is the source of the 18 T cell receptor beta chains below, sequenced in a study of post-analysis software for immune sequencing data. Study-wide findings and caveats: TRBV5-6, TRBV5-1 and TRBV20-1 belonged to a set of about five TRBV segments that were more frequent in patients than controls.

No antigen is known for these receptors. Each TCR beta cDNA library carried unique molecular identifiers. TCRdb reprocessed the PCR reads via MiXCR and lists one record per CDR3 protein. The sample lists 350,000 to 450,000 distinct CDR3 sequences; approximately 38% were seen once. The sequenced sample was blood. These receptors all come from a girl aged 10 to 17 with multiple sclerosis.

The chain is built from TRBV6-5 and TRBJ1-4; D gene ambiguous. Germline V CDR1 and CDR2: MNHEY, SVGAGI. Trimming removed 2 bases at V and 0 bases at J, with 7 bases between. The CDR3 contains 15 residues. The CDR3 nucleotides read TGTGCCAGCAGTTACGAACCTGCAACTAATGAAAAACTGTTTTTT. Protein product: CASSYEPATNEKLFF.

This clonotype turned up a few times. The CDR3: CASSGTGYSPLHF. The CDR3 DNA is TGTGCCAGCTCCGGGACAGGGTATTCACCCCTCCACTTT. The chain carries TRBV7-2 and TRBJ1-6; 9 positions match TRBD1. The V gene end was trimmed by 8 bases and the J gene end by 8 bases; junction bases not matched to a gene: 4. In germline, CDR1 is SGHTA, CDR2 FQGNSA. This CDR3 has 13 amino acids.

The chain carries TRBV4-3 and TRBJ2-3, with D perhaps TRBD1 or TRBD2 (6 bases each). Trimming stripped 4 bases from V and 3 bases from J, with 26 bases between. The CDR3 is made up of 19 amino acids. Per germline, CDR1 LGHNA and CDR2 YSLEER. CDR3 nucleotides: TGCGCCAGCAGCCGGGGGCTGCGGAGGGAGTTGTGGGGAACAGATACGCAGTATTTT. It codes for CASSRGLRRELWGTDTQYF.

The chain recombines TRBV20-1 with TRBJ2-5; weak D call: TRBD2 (5 bases). The end of the DNA aligns better with TRBJ2-7, so the J call may be wrong. The germline gives CDR1 DFQATT, CDR2 SNEGSKA (reference sequence). The CDR3 extends over 12 amino acids. CDR3 in amino acids: CSVRELTYEQYF. The CDR3 DNA is TGCAGCGTGAGGGAATTGACCTACGAGCAGTACTTC.

J is TRBJ2-7 and V is TRBV20-1, with D possibly being TRBD2 (6 bases). With 1 base removed from V and 2 bases from J, the gap between germline ends came to 9 bases. The germline V gene has CDR1 DFQATT and CDR2 SNEGSKA (reference sequence). This CDR3 has 13 amino acids. The DNA of the CDR3 is TGCAGTGCTAGAGGGCGGGGCACCTACGAGCAGTACTTC. Translating gives CSARGRGTYEQYF.

In this sample, this clonotype turned up many times. This chain uses TRBV10-2 with TRBJ2-7, with D unresolved. The CDR3 covers 14 residues. Deletions cut 0 bases from V and 2 bases from J, with 8 bases between. Germline V gene data show CDR1 as WSHSY and CDR2 as SAAADI. The CDR3 DNA reads as TGCGCCAGCAGTGAGTCGGCAGGACCCTACGAGCAGTACTTC. Amino acids: CASSESAGPYEQYF.

In its sample, this clonotype was seen a few times. The CDR3 reads CASGVRRDTEAFF. The DNA of the CDR3 is TGTGCTAGTGGTGTCCGGAGGGACACTGAAGCTTTCTTT. This rearrangement joins TRBV12-5 to TRBJ1-1; no clear D. V lost 5 bases and J 3 bases, leaving 10 bases between the germline ends. Germline V gene data show CDR1 as LGHNT and CDR2 as FRNRAP. CDR3 size: 13 residues.

This clonotype was found a few times. The chain carries TRBV12-3 or TRBV12-4 and TRBJ1-2; TRBD1 matches at 9 bases. Trimming took 5 bases from V and 7 from J; bases not matched to a gene: 11. CDR3 length: 15 amino acids. CDR3 coding DNA: TGTGCCAGCAGTGAGGACAGGGGATCTGGATCTGGCTACACCTTC. Protein: CASSEDRGSGSGYTF.

The chain has TRBV4-3 and TRBJ2-1; possible D gene TRBD1, 5 bases. The CDR3 spans 16 residues. In germline, CDR1 is LGHNA, CDR2 YSLEER. Trimming took off 0 bases at V and 7 bases at J, with 16 bases between the two ends. The DNA for the CDR3 is TGCGCCAGCAGCCAAGATCGGGTTTCGGACATAAATGAGCAGTTCTTC. It translates to CASSQDRVSDINEQFF.

The chain uses TRBV12-3 or TRBV12-4 and TRBJ2-1; 8 bases fit TRBD2. The ends lost 7 bases at V and 7 bases at J; junction bases unmatched: 12. The CDR3 covers 15 residues. In nucleotides, the CDR3 is TGTGCCAGCATATCCCTGGGCGGGGGGTGTAATGAGCAGTTCTTC. Translation: CASISLGGGCNEQFF.

This clonotype turned up a few times. The chain joins TRBV10-2 to TRBJ2-1; no clear D. V was trimmed by 6 bases and J by 7 bases, leaving 13 bases between them. The CDR3 extends over 13 amino acids. Germline CDR1 and CDR2: WSHSY and SAAADI. This CDR3 is CASRSDAPNEQFF. CDR3 DNA: TGCGCCAGCAGGTCCGACGCGCCAAATGAGCAGTTCTTC.

This chain joins TRBV12-3 or TRBV12-4 and TRBJ2-5; 9 bases agree with TRBD2. J gave up 2 bases and V 2 bases, and 9 bases lay outside the gene matches. This CDR3 spans 17 amino acids. The CDR3 loop reads CASSLQRGANKQETQYF. For the CDR3, the DNA is TGTGCCAGCAGTTTACAGCGGGGGGCAAACAAACAAGAGACCCAGTACTTC.

This chain connects TRBV12-3 or TRBV12-4 to TRBJ2-3, with 10 bases lining up with TRBD2. Trimming cost V 6 bases and J 7 bases; bases outside gene matches: 7. The CDR3 consists of 14 residues. CDR3 DNA: TGTGCCAGCAGGCCAGCGGGGGGGCCATATACGCAGTATTTT. As protein: CASRPAGGPYTQYF.

This clonotype came up a few times. This chain joins TRBV2 and TRBJ2-5; D is unclear. This CDR3 has 12 residues. Germline V CDR1 and CDR2: SNHLY, FYNNEI. The ends were cut back, 9 bases at V and 4 bases at J, with 12 bases in the middle. CDR3 residues: CASSRPAETQYF. For the CDR3, the DNA is TGTGCCAGTAGTCGGCCGGCAGAGACCCAGTACTTC.

The chain links TRBV2 to TRBJ1-2, with D possibly being TRBD1 (5 bases). The CDR3 sequence is 13 residues long. Germline assignment: CDR1 SNHLY and CDR2 FYNNEI. V was trimmed by 3 bases and J by 8 bases, leaving 13 bases between them. CDR3 nucleotide sequence: TGTGCCAGCAGTGAGGACTCGGGACTAGGCTACACCTTC. Encoded protein: CASSEDSGLGYTF.

The J gene is TRBJ1-2, the V gene TRBV5-5; D remains unclear. The germline V gene has CDR1 SGHKS and CDR2 YYEKEE (reference sequence). V lost 0 bases and J lost 1, with 4 bases in between. The CDR3 totals 13 residues. The CDR3 loop reads CASSLVINYGYTF. The CDR3, as DNA: TGTGCCAGCAGCTTGGTGATTAACTATGGCTACACCTTC.

This clonotype appeared a few times. The chain recombines TRBV29-1 with TRBJ1-2, with D hard to call. Germline lookup yields CDR1 SQVTM and CDR2 ANQGSEA. The CDR3 is 11 amino acids. Between the trimmed V and J ends, which lost 4 bases and 7 bases, there was a span of 10 bases. This CDR3 is CSVGLQFGYTF. CDR3 coding DNA: TGCAGCGTTGGGCTTCAGTTTGGCTACACCTTC.

This sequence joins TRBV3-1 and TRBJ2-4; 7 bases map to TRBD1. The germline CDR1 and CDR2 sequences are LGHDT and YNNKEL (reference sequence). The CDR3 contains 15 residues. V was clipped by 1 base and J by 1 base; unmatched bases: 1. The CDR3 DNA sequence: TGTGCCAGCAGCCAAGTACAGGGGGCCAAAAACATTCAGTACTTC. This translates into CASSQVQGAKNIQYF.